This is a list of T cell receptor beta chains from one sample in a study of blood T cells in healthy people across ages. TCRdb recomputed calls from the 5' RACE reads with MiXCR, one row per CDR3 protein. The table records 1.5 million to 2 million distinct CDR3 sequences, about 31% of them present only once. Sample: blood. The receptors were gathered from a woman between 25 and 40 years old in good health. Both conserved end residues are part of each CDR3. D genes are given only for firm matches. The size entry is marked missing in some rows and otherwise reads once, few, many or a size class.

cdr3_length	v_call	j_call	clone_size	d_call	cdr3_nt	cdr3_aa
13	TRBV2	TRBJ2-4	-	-	TGTGCCAGCAATTACAGGAGTGGTGACATTCAGTACTTC	CASNYRSGDIQYF
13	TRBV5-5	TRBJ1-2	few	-	TGTGCCAGCAGCTTTGAGGGGACCAAGGGCTACACCTTC	CASSFEGTKGYTF
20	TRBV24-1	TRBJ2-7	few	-	TGTGCCACCAGTGATCAAGCGTCACGTCGCCCGAGCGGGCACTCCTACGAGCAGTACTTC	CATSDQASRRPSGHSYEQYF
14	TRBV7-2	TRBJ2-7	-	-	TGTGCCAGCAGCTTAGCGATGTCAGCTTACGAGCAGTACTTC	CASSLAMSAYEQYF
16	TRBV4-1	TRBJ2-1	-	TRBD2	TGCGCCAGCAGCTTCCGGGTAGCGGGGGGTTACAATGAGCAGTTCTTC	CASSFRVAGGYNEQFF
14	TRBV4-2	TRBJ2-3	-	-	TGTGCCAGCAGCCAAGATCGCAGTGCAGATACGCAGTATTTT	CASSQDRSADTQYF
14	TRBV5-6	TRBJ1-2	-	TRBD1	TGTGCCAGCAGCTGGCCCGGACAGGGGGCGGTCTACACCTTC	CASSWPGQGAVYTF
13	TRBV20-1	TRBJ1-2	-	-	TGCAGTGCTAGAGGGGGGGGGTTGGTTGGCTACACCTTC	CSARGGGLVGYTF
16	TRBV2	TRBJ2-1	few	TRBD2	TGTGCCAGCAGTGCCCTAGCGGGGCGGAATGGCAATGAGCAGTTCTTC	CASSALAGRNGNEQFF
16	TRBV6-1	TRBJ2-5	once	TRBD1	TGTGCCAGCAGTGAGTTGGCACAGGGGCCGGGGGAGACCCAGTACTTC	CASSELAQGPGETQYF
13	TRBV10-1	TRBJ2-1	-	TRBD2	TGCGCCAGCAGCACACAGCGGGGCAATGAGCAGTTCTTC	CASSTQRGNEQFF
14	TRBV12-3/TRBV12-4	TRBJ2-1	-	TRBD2	TGTGCCAGCAATCTAGCGGGAGCCCACAATGAGCAGTTCTTC	CASNLAGAHNEQFF
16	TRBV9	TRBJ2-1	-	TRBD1	TGTGCCAGCAGCGACCATGGACAGGGCGGCTACAATGAGCAGTTCTTC	CASSDHGQGGYNEQFF
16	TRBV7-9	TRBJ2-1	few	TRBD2	TGTGCCAGCAGCTTAAAATCCAGCGGGATCTACAATGAGCAGTTCTTC	CASSLKSSGIYNEQFF
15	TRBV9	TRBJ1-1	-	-	TGTGCCAGCAGCCTACCTAAGAAAGGGGCCACTGAAGCTTTCTTT	CASSLPKKGATEAFF
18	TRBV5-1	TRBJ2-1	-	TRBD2	TGCGCCAGCAGCTTGGGCCTAGCGGGGGCCCACTCCTACAATGAGCAGTTCTTC	CASSLGLAGAHSYNEQFF
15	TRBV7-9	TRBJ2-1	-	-	TGTGCCAGCAGTCCCACCGGGACCATCTACAATGAGCAGTTCTTC	CASSPTGTIYNEQFF
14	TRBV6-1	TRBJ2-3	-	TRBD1	TGTGCCAGCATGAAAGGGGGCGTCCCAGATACGCAGTATTTT	CASMKGGVPDTQYF
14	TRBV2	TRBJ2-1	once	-	TGTGCCGGCAGTGAGCTGAGCTCCTACAATGAGCAGTTCTTC	CAGSELSSYNEQFF
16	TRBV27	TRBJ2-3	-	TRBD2	TGTGCCAGCAGTCATGAGGGACTAGCGGGAGTAGATACGCAGTATTTT	CASSHEGLAGVDTQYF
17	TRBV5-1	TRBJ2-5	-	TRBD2	TGCGCCAGCAGCACGACTAGCGGGGGGTACCGGCGGGAGACCCAGTACTTC	CASSTTSGGYRRETQYF
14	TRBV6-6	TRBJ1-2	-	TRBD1	TGTGCCAGCCGGGTGGGACAGGGGAACTATGGCTACACCTTC	CASRVGQGNYGYTF
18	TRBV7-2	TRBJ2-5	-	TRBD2	TGTGCCAGCAGCTTAGCCCATAGACTAGCGGGGGCCCAAGAGACCCAGTACTTC	CASSLAHRLAGAQETQYF
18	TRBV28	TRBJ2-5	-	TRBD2	TGTGCCAGCAGTTCTCGGGACCGACTAGCGGGACGGGTTGGGGCCCAGTACTTC	CASSSRDRLAGRVGAQYF
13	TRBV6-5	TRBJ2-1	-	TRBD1	TGTGCCAACAGTTACGCAGGGGGCTTTGAGCAGTTCTTC	CANSYAGGFEQFF
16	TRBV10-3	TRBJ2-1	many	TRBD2	TGTGCCATCAGTGCTGGTCTAGCGGGAGCCGGCGGTGAGCAGTTCTTC	CAISAGLAGAGGEQFF
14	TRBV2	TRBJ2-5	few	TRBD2	TGTGCCAGCAGAGAGAAGCGGGAGCCAGAGACCCAGTACTTC	CASREKREPETQYF
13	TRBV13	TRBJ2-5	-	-	TGTGCCAGCAACTTAGAGGGGTACGAGACCCAGTACTTC	CASNLEGYETQYF